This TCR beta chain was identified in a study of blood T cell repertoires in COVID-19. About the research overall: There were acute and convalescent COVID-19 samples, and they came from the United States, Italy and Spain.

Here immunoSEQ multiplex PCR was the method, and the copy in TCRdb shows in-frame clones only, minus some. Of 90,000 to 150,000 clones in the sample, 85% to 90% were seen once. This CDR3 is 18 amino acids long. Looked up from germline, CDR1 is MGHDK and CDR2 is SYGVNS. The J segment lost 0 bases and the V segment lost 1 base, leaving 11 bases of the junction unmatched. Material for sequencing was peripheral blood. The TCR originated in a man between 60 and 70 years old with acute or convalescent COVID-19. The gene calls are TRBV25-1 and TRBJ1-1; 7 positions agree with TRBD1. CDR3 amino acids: CASSELVGGTAMNTEAFF. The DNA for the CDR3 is TGTGCCAGCAGTGAATTAGTAGGGGGGACAGCGATGAACACTGAAGCTTTCTTT.